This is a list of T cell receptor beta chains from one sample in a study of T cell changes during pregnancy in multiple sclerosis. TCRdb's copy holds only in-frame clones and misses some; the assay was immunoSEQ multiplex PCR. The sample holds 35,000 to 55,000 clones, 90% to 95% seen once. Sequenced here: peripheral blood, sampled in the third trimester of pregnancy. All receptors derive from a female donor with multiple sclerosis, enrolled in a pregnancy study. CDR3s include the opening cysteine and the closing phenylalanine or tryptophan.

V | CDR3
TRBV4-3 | CASSHPTGDQETQYF
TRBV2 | CASSGSGRNNEQFF
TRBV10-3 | CAIRGVRTGVIEQYF
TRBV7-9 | CASRPGLAGEGEQYF
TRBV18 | CASSPSRNTGELFF
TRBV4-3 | CASSQYAGGSYEQYF
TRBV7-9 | CASSPTGSNQPQHF
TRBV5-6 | CASSPDSGRATGELFF
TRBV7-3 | CASSPQTGEQFF
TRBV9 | CASSPTLAYEQYF
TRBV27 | CASSSEGTPGAIEQFF
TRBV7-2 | CASSPRGLDTGELFF
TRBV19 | CASSIDRGLAGGHGELFF
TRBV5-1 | CASSPSSSGYTDTQYF
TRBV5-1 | CASSSIQGNTGELFF
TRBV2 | CASSEALRAIRKKDRVYEQYF
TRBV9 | CASSVGTYEGNTIYF
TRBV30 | CAWSETSGRRDTQYF
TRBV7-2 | CASSLFRGDGYTF
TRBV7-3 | CASSQVGGGTEAFF
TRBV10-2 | CASSDGGPLAGAGELFF
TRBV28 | CASSLFGEETQYF
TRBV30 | CAWSGLSPYNEQFF
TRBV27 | CASSSNARSEQFF
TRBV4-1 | CASSQVGAYEQYF
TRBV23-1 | CASSQYPESNQPQHF
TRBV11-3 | CASSLGGTGHNEQFF
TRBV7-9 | CASSDRESYEQYF
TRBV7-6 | CASSLEGPWTGNTIYF
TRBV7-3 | CASSLLAGVYNEQFF
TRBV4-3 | CASSLDRVTSGANVLTF
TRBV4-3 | CASSPQSGTGANVLTF
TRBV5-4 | CASSAGTRRDEQYF
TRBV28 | CASRDSGGSEAYNEQFF
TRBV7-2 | CASSLGAGFRGYTF
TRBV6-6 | CASSYGQGRGYEQYF